This T cell receptor beta chain was documented in a study of control samples from healthy donors and cancer patients. This clone appeared a few times. The table came from immunoSEQ multiplex PCR; TCRdb's copy has only in-frame clones and leaves some out. This table has about 59,000 clones, more than 85% appearing once. CDR1 is SGHTA and CDR2 is FQGNSA in the germline V gene. The CDR3 spans 14 residues. Trimming cost V 8 bases and J 4 bases, with 12 bases left between them. The sequencing sample was made of PBMCs. V gene TRBV7-2 combines with J gene TRBJ2-6, with D tentatively TRBD1 or TRBD2 (5 bases each). This sequence originates from a man aged 40-49 years with colorectal cancer. Written as DNA, the CDR3 is TGTGCCAGCGGGCGAGGGGCCGGGGCCAACGTCCTGACTTTC. It translates to CASGRGAGANVLTF.